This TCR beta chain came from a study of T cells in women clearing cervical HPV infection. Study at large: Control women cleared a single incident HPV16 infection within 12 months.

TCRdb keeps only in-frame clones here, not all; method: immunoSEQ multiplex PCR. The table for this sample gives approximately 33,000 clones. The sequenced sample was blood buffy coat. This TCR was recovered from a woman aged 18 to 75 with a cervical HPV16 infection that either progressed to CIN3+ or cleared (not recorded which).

The CDR3 protein is CASKLAGSTDTQYF. The CDR3 DNA, read in part, is TGTGCCAGCAAATTAGCGGGAAGCACAGATACG. This chain connects TRBV2 to TRBJ2-3, with 8 nucleotides matching TRBD2. From the germline J gene comes the end of the CDR3, since the read stops 3 residues before it. V trimming: 7 bases; J trimming: 0 bases; junction bases outside the gene matches: 3. Germline assignment: CDR1 SNHLY and CDR2 FYNNEI. The length of the CDR3 is 14 residues.